This T cell receptor beta chain emerged from a study of cytomegalovirus exposure and HLA in healthy donors. CDR1 is SEHNR and CDR2 is FQNEAQ in the germline V gene (reference sequence). Trimming took 5 bases from V and 13 from J; bases not matched to a gene: 8. This CDR3 has 12 residues. Use of 60 Vbeta and 13 Jbeta primers characterized the PCR. TCRdb keeps only in-frame clones here, not all; method: immunoSEQ multiplex PCR. The profile shows about 160,000 clones, approximately 82% of them singletons. This sequence was found in a male donor in good health and CMV-seropositive. The chain couples TRBV7-9 to TRBJ2-4, with 7 bases that match TRBD1. Sequences were obtained from PBMCs. For the CDR3, the DNA is TGTGCCAGCAGCCAAACAGGGGAAGGACAGTACTTC. Protein sequence: CASSQTGEGQYF. Together with reference TRBV7-9 and TRBJ2-4, the CDR3 gives the full variable domain: DTGVSQNPRHKITKRGQNVTFRCDPISEHNRLYWYRQTLGQGPEFLTYFQNEAQLEKSRLLSDRFSAERPKGSFSTLEIQRTEQGDSAMYLCASSQTGEGQYFGAGTRLSVL.